This paragraph covers one T cell receptor beta chain sequence. The antigen is undetermined. The sample originates from a study of T cell responses to AZD1222 COVID-19 vaccine. Broader study findings: Recipients of two AZD1222 doses showed rising Spike-specific TCR breadth and depth. The CD4 TCRs associated with vaccination extended across spike and predominated at 160-218 and 743-854. Baseline testing showed seropositivity in only six or seven AZD1222 recipients.

This table comes from immunoSEQ multiplex PCR, and its TCRdb copy is limited to in-frame clones, with some not included. The sample lists 95,000 to 120,000 clones, just over 85% seen once, with about 3.5% in the top ten. The V gene lost 0 bases and the J gene lost 1 base, with 14 bases spanning the gap. Germline V lookup: CDR1 LGHDT, CDR2 YNNKEL (reference sequence). This CDR3 has 17 amino acids. The TCR was taken from an adult in good health. The sample was peripheral blood, taken on day 0 of AZD1222 vaccination. This chain links TRBV3-1 (or the pseudogene TRBV3-2) with TRBJ2-3; possibly TRBD1 for D (6 bases). The CDR3: CASSQDLGAVGTDTQYF. The CDR3 DNA sequence: TGTGCCAGCAGCCAAGATCTGGGGGCGGTGGGCACAGATACGCAGTATTTT.